A single sample gave rise to the 31 T cell receptor beta chains below, sequenced in a study of blood T cell repertoires in COVID-19. The assay was immunoSEQ multiplex PCR, and TCRdb's table has in-frame clones only and misses some. The table lists fewer than 250,000 clones, approximately 80% of them singletons. The sample comprised peripheral blood. These receptors were collected from a woman of 80 years or more with acute or convalescent COVID-19.

The chain uses TRBV19 and TRBJ1-5, with D possibly being TRBD1 (5 bases). V lost 8 bases, J lost 4 bases, and 12 bases lay in between. The CDR3 is 13 amino acids. The germline V gene has CDR1 LNHDA and CDR2 SQIVND (reference sequence). The CDR3 nucleotides read TGTGCCAGTGCTATTGGGGGGAATCAGCCCCAGCATTTT. Residues: CASAIGGNQPQHF.

With regard to this clone: At one of its ends the junction is not consistent with the germline gene, which may arise from a read error. The rearrangement joins TRBV7-3 to TRBJ2-1; 14 bases are a match to TRBD2. The germline V gene has CDR1 SGHTA and CDR2 FQGTGA. The CDR3 is 15 residues long. The CDR3 reads CASSLTGLAGGRRFF. CDR3 DNA sequence: TGTGCCAGCAGCCTAACTGGACTAGCGGGAGGCCGTCGGTTCTTC.

V usage is TRBV7-3 and J usage is TRBJ2-2; D is unclear. Germline V lookup: CDR1 SGHTA, CDR2 FQGTGA. V lost 3 bases and J 0 bases, leaving 5 bases between the germline ends. The CDR3 spans 14 residues. CDR3 residues: CASSFSANTGELFF. For the CDR3, the DNA is TGTGCCAGCAGCTTTTCGGCGAACACCGGGGAGCTGTTTTTT.

The genes are TRBV6-2 or TRBV6-3 and TRBJ2-6, with no clear D. Germline V gives CDR1 MNHEY, CDR2 SVGEGT. The CDR3 sequence is 16 residues long. The V and J ends lost 2 bases and 0 bases respectively, with 8 bases between them. The CDR3 protein is CASSYGQTSGANVLTF. CDR3 sequence (DNA): TGTGCCAGCAGTTACGGGCAGACCTCTGGGGCCAACGTCCTGACTTTC.

There are many counts of this clone. J is TRBJ2-7 and V is TRBV9; maybe TRBD2 (6 bases). V dropped 4 bases and J dropped 3 bases, with 17 bases sitting between them. CDR3 length: 15 residues. Germline V gene sequence: CDR1 SGDLS, CDR2 YYNGEE. The CDR3 region has the DNA TGTGCCAGCAGCCCAAGAGACCCCGGGGGCTACGAGCAGTACTTC. This translates into CASSPRDPGGYEQYF.

This chain links TRBV11-2 with TRBJ1-5; D ambiguous. This CDR3 has 14 amino acids. Germline CDR1 is SGHAT and CDR2 is FQNNGV. Trimming left V 5 bases short and J 3 bases short, with 11 bases between. The CDR3 reads CASSRGGFNQPQHF. CDR3 nucleotide sequence: TGTGCCAGCAGCCGAGGCGGGTTCAATCAGCCCCAGCATTTT.

The chain couples TRBV5-5 to TRBJ1-5; D is perhaps TRBD1 (6 bases). Germline-derived CDR1 and CDR2 are SGHKS and YYEKEE (reference sequence). There are 14 residues in the CDR3. V dropped 4 bases and J dropped 7 bases, with 15 bases sitting between them. Here the CDR3 reads CASSPTGGGQPQHF. The CDR3 DNA reads TGTGCCAGCAGCCCTACGGGGGGCGGCCAGCCCCAGCATTTT.

Concerning this clone: Other DNA sequences of this sample code for an identical CDR3. V gene TRBV19 combines with J gene TRBJ1-5, with D tentatively TRBD1 (5 bases). From germline, CDR1 is LNHDA and CDR2 SQIVND (reference sequence). This CDR3 region has 14 residues. V lost 2 bases, J lost 0 bases, and 5 bases lay in between. This CDR3 reads CASSIRGSNQPQHF. The CDR3 nucleotides read TGTGCCAGTAGTATAAGGGGTAGCAATCAGCCCCAGCATTTT.

The chain is built from TRBV7-8 and TRBJ1-5; 7 nucleotides line up with TRBD1. J lost 3 bases, V lost 2 bases, and 4 bases had no gene match. The CDR3 spans 15 residues. Germline V gene sequence: CDR1 SGHVS, CDR2 FQNEAQ. The CDR3 bases are TGTGCCAGCAGCTTATCGACAGGGACCAATCAGCCCCAGCATTTT. Its protein is CASSLSTGTNQPQHF.

The chain joins TRBV7-6 to TRBJ2-7; 10 nucleotides line up with TRBD1. This CDR3 comprises 16 residues. Germline CDR1 SGHVS, CDR2 FNYEAQ. Trimming cost V 0 bases and J 1 base; bases outside gene matches: 3. This CDR3 reads CASSLAGTGVSYEQYF. CDR3 nucleotide sequence: TGTGCCAGCAGCTTAGCCGGGACAGGGGTGTCCTACGAGCAGTACTTC.

This sequence joins TRBV3-1 (or the pseudogene TRBV3-2) and TRBJ1-1, with D unclear. Trimming took off 8 bases at V and 6 bases at J, with 10 bases between the two ends. The CDR3 is 11 amino acids. Germline V CDR1 and CDR2: LGHDT, YNNKEL (reference sequence). CDR3 sequence reads: CASGWQAEAFF. Here the CDR3 DNA reads TGTGCCAGCGGGTGGCAGGCTGAAGCTTTCTTT.

This chain links TRBV29-1 with TRBJ2-4, with a weak D call TRBD1 (7 bases). CDR3 size: 15 residues. In germline, CDR1 is SQVTM, CDR2 ANQGSEA. The ends were cut back, 0 bases at V and 4 bases at J, with 13 bases in the middle. CDR3 loop: CSVEDRSGGKNIQYF. CDR3 bases: TGCAGCGTTGAAGATCGGTCAGGGGGGAAAAACATTCAGTACTTC.

V usage is TRBV27 and J usage is TRBJ1-2; 8 bases fit TRBD1. The CDR3 is 15 residues long. CDR1 MNHEY and CDR2 SMNVEV come from the germline V gene (reference sequence). The trim removed 2 bases at V and 3 bases at J, leaving 5 bases unmatched. The CDR3 here is CASSLQGAQHYGYTF. In DNA form, the CDR3 reads TGTGCCAGCAGTTTACAGGGGGCTCAACACTATGGCTACACCTTC.

The V call is TRBV19, the J call TRBJ1-6, with 9 positions matching TRBD1. The CDR3 covers 18 residues. Germline V gene data show CDR1 as LNHDA and CDR2 as SQIVND (reference sequence). V was pared by 4 bases and J by 9 bases, with 16 bases of the junction left unmatched. CDR3 sequence: CASSTQGVGQGFTSPLHF. CDR3 nucleotide sequence: TGTGCCAGTAGTACCCAGGGGGTCGGACAGGGGTTTACTTCACCCCTCCACTTT.

This chain links TRBV4-3 with TRBJ1-4; TRBD1 is a possible D gene (5 bases). Trimming shortened V by 2 bases and J by 8 bases, and 12 bases separated the two germline ends. Per germline, CDR1 LGHNA and CDR2 YSLEER. The CDR3 contains 14 residues. The CDR3 sequence: CASSQRGVGEKLFF. CDR3 bases: TGCGCCAGCAGCCAACGGGGGGTGGGAGAAAAACTGTTTTTT.

This sequence joins TRBV4-1 and TRBJ2-1, with unresolved D. Germline V gene lookup returns CDR1 MGHRA and CDR2 YSYEKL. This CDR3 region has 14 residues. Trimming pared 6 bases from V and 6 bases from J, leaving 15 bases between. The CDR3 loop is CASSAPALPNEQFF. CDR3 DNA sequence: TGCGCCAGCAGTGCCCCGGCACTACCCAATGAGCAGTTCTTC.

This chain joins TRBV10-3 and TRBJ2-1; 15 bases are a match to TRBD2. J lost 7 bases, V lost 6 bases, and 13 bases had no gene match. There are 18 residues in the CDR3. Germline lookup yields CDR1 ENHRY and CDR2 SYGVKD. The CDR3 nucleotides read TGTGCCATCAGGAGTGGACTAGCGGGAGGGCAAGGTTGGAATGAGCAGTTCTTC. Its protein product is CAIRSGLAGGQGWNEQFF.

Only a few counts were recorded for this clone. The V and J genes are TRBV7-2 and TRBJ1-6, with TRBD1 matching 7 bases. Germline CDR1 SGHTA, CDR2 FQGNSA. Losses at the gene ends were 1 base for V and 5 bases for J; bases not matched to a gene: 8. This CDR3 spans 17 amino acids. CDR3 sequence (DNA): TGTGCCAGCAGCTTAGTCCCCCCGGGACAGAATAATTCACCCCTCCACTTT. Residues: CASSLVPPGQNNSPLHF. Filled out from reference TRBV7-2 and TRBJ1-6, the complete variable domain reads GAGVSQSPSNKVTEKGKDVELRCDPISGHTALYWYRQSLGQGLEFLIYFQGNSAPDKSGLPSDRFSAERTGGSVSTLTIQRTQQEDSAVYLCASSLVPPGQNNSPLHFGNGTRLTVT.

The rearrangement links TRBV6-5 to TRBJ1-1; no clear D. The CDR3 runs to 14 residues. Trimming removed 2 bases at V and 5 bases at J, with 12 bases between. Germline assignment: CDR1 MNHEY and CDR2 SVGAGI. CDR3 loop: CASSYDRGRTEAFF. The CDR3, as DNA: TGTGCCAGCAGTTACGATCGGGGAAGGACTGAAGCTTTCTTT.

The V and J genes are TRBV3-1 (or the pseudogene TRBV3-2) and TRBJ1-2; no clear D gene. CDR1 is LGHDT and CDR2 is YNNKEL in the germline V gene (reference sequence). Between the trimmed V and J ends, which lost 4 bases and 2 bases, there was a span of 14 bases. The CDR3 runs to 15 residues. The CDR3 region is CASSRNQVQNYGYTF. CDR3 coding DNA: TGTGCCAGCAGCCGAAACCAGGTGCAGAACTATGGCTACACCTTC.

The V gene is TRBV19, the J gene TRBJ2-6, with D uncertain. CDR3 length equals 17 residues. V was clipped by 2 bases and J by 0 bases, with 11 bases between them. CDR1 and CDR2 from the germline V gene are LNHDA and SQIVND (reference sequence). The chain's CDR3 is CASSIRSRSSGANVLTF. Written as DNA, the CDR3 is TGTGCCAGTAGTATAAGATCCCGGAGCTCTGGGGCCAACGTCCTGACTTTC.

This chain joins TRBV7-9 and TRBJ2-3; TRBD2 matches 12 bases. There are 17 residues in the CDR3. V trimming: 5 bases; J trimming: 3 bases; junction bases outside the gene matches: 9. The germline V gene has CDR1 SEHNR and CDR2 FQNEAQ (reference sequence). CDR3 loop: CASSARTSGVGTDTQYF. CDR3 DNA sequence: TGTGCCAGCAGCGCTCGGACTAGCGGGGTAGGGACAGATACGCAGTATTTT.

V and J are TRBV25-1 and TRBJ1-2; 10 positions match TRBD1. The V gene's germline CDR1 is MGHDK and CDR2 SYGVNS. With 3 bases clipped from V and 4 bases from J, the junction kept 5 bases outside the gene matches. This CDR3 spans 15 amino acids. DNA of the CDR3: TGTGCCAGCAGTGAGGAGGACAGGGGGGTCTATGGCTACACCTTC. The encoded protein is CASSEEDRGVYGYTF.

The rearrangement joins TRBV5-1 to TRBJ1-2; D may be TRBD1 (6 bases). V was clipped by 0 bases and J by 2 bases, with 11 bases between them. The CDR3 loop spans 15 amino acids. The germline V gene has CDR1 SGHRS and CDR2 YFSETQ. CDR3 DNA: TGCGCCAGCAGCTTGGTAGAGGGGGGGAACTATGGCTACACCTTC. Protein: CASSLVEGGNYGYTF.

The chain recombines TRBV7-9 with TRBJ1-2, with 8 bases matching TRBD1. The germline gives CDR1 SEHNR, CDR2 FQNEAQ (reference sequence). V gave up 5 bases and J gave up 4 bases; unmatched junction bases: 12. This CDR3 is built from 16 residues. The CDR3 loop is CASSAKGSGQGYGYTF. The DNA for the CDR3 is TGTGCCAGCAGCGCAAAGGGGTCAGGACAGGGCTATGGCTACACCTTC.

The V gene is TRBV11-2, the J gene TRBJ2-2; D might be TRBD2 (5 bases). V was clipped by 5 bases and J by 3 bases, with 16 bases between them. This CDR3 has 16 residues. Looked up from germline, CDR1 is SGHAT and CDR2 is FQNNGV. The CDR3 here is CASSPRGRVDTGELFF. Here the CDR3 DNA reads TGTGCCAGCAGCCCCCGGGGAAGGGTGGACACCGGGGAGCTGTTTTTT.

This chain joins TRBV24-1 and TRBJ2-1; possible D gene TRBD2, 6 bases. V dropped 3 bases and J dropped 2 bases, with 13 bases sitting between them. Germline assignment: CDR1 KGHDR and CDR2 SFDVKD. There are 16 residues in the CDR3. CDR3 protein: CATSDVTSSPYNEQFF. The CDR3 DNA reads as TGTGCCACCAGTGATGTGACTAGTTCCCCCTACAATGAGCAGTTCTTC.

With respect to this clone: Other DNA sequences from this sample encode an identical CDR3 as well. The chain uses TRBV2 and TRBJ2-7, with 7 bases fitting TRBD1. Germline CDR1 SNHLY, CDR2 FYNNEI. Unmatched junction bases numbered 1, after V lost 5 bases and J lost 0 bases. CDR3 length: 13 residues. In nucleotides, the CDR3 is TGTGCCAGCAGTCGGGACAGCTCCTACGAGCAGTACTTC. Encoded protein: CASSRDSSYEQYF.

The V call is TRBV28, the J call TRBJ2-7; D is possibly TRBD1 (6 bases). The V end was cut by 6 bases, the J end by 6 bases, with 15 bases between. This CDR3 is built from 13 residues. In germline, CDR1 is MDHEN, CDR2 SYDVKM. For the CDR3, the DNA is TGTGCCAGCAGGCCCCAGGGGTTCTCCGAGCAGTACTTC. Its translation is CASRPQGFSEQYF.

V is TRBV5-8 and J is TRBJ2-3; D is uncertain. The CDR3 has 14 amino acids. Trimming removed 1 base at V and 7 bases at J, with 13 bases between. Germline lookup yields CDR1 SGHTS and CDR2 YDEGEE. CDR3 nucleotides: TGTGCCAGCAGCTTGAACTACAACCCAAATACGCAGTATTTT. Translated: CASSLNYNPNTQYF.

This rearrangement joins TRBV18 to TRBJ2-1, with D hard to call. The V end lost 2 bases, the J end lost 7 bases, and 15 bases lay between the germline ends. This CDR3 is built from 15 residues. Germline V lookup: CDR1 KGHSH, CDR2 LQKENI. The CDR3 DNA reads as TGTGCCAGCTCACCAGTAATAGGTGACTCGAATGAGCAGTTCTTC. It encodes CASSPVIGDSNEQFF.